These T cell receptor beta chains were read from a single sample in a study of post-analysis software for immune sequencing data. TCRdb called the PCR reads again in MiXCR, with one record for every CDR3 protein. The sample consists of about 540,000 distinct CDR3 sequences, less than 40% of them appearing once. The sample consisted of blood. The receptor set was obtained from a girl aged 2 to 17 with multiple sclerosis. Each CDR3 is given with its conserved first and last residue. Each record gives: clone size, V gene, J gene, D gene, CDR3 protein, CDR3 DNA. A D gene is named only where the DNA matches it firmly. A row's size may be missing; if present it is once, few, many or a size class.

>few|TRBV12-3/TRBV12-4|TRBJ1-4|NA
CASSLGTEKLFF
TGTGCCAGCAGTTTAGGTACTGAAAAACTGTTTTTT
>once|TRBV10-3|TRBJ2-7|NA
CAISEGVEVGPEQYF
TGTGCCATCAGTGAGGGGGTTGAGGTAGGGCCTGAGCAGTACTTC
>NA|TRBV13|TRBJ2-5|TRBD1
CASSSRDRGRETQYF
TGTGCCAGCAGCTCCCGGGACAGGGGCAGGGAGACCCAGTACTTC
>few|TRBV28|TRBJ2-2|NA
CASSGGWGASDTGELFF
TGTGCCAGCAGCGGGGGTTGGGGGGCGAGTGACACCGGGGAGCTGTTTTTT
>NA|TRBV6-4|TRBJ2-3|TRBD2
CASSRGGGAGTDTQYF
TGTGCCAGCAGTCGAGGCGGGGGGGCAGGCACAGATACGCAGTATTTT
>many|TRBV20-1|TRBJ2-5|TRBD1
CSAISGQGYFQETQYF
TGCAGTGCAATTTCGGGACAGGGCTATTTCCAAGAGACCCAGTACTTC
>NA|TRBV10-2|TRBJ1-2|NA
CASSESGGRYGYTF
TGCGCCAGCAGTGAGTCGGGGGGGCGCTATGGCTACACCTTC
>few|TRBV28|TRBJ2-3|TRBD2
CASSASSGTRSPDTQYF
TGTGCCAGCAGTGCCTCCTCCGGGACTAGAAGCCCAGATACGCAGTATTTT
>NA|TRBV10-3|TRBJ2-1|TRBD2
CAIKPLAGGPDEQFF
TGTGCCATCAAACCACTAGCGGGGGGACCGGATGAGCAGTTCTTC
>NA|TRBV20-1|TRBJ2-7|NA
CSAIRCPERISYEQYF
TGCAGTGCGATACGCTGCCCGGAGCGGATCTCCTACGAGCAGTACTTC
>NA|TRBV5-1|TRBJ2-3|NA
CASSPTIPTDTQYF
TGCGCCAGCAGCCCCACGATCCCGACAGATACGCAGTATTTT
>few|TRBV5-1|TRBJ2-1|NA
CASSAYTGSGNEQFF
TGCGCCAGCAGCGCCTATACAGGGAGCGGCAATGAGCAGTTCTTC
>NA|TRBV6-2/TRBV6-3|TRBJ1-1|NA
CASRAGGLNTEAFF
TGTGCCAGCAGGGCAGGAGGCTTGAACACTGAAGCTTTCTTT
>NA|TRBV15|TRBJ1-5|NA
CATSRVSGRHQPQHF
TGTGCCACCAGCAGAGTTTCGGGCCGACATCAGCCCCAGCATTTT
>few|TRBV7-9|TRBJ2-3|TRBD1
CASSTYRGKSTDTQYF
TGTGCCAGCAGCACTTACAGGGGAAAGAGCACAGATACGCAGTATTTT
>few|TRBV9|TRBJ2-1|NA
CASSNPGGLYNEQFF
TGTGCCAGCAGCAATCCGGGGGGCCTCTACAATGAGCAGTTCTTC
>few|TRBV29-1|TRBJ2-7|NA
CSVVKGYPSYEQYF
TGCAGCGTTGTGAAGGGGTACCCTTCCTACGAGCAGTACTTC
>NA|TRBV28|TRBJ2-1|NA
CASRLLGNEQFF
TGTGCCAGCAGACTTCTCGGAAATGAGCAGTTCTTC
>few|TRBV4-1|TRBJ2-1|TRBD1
CASSQPDRVTYNEQFF
TGCGCCAGCAGCCAACCCGACAGGGTCACCTACAATGAGCAGTTCTTC
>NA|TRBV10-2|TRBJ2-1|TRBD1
CASSERDSLYNEQFF
TGCGCCAGCAGTGAACGGGACAGTCTTTACAATGAGCAGTTCTTC
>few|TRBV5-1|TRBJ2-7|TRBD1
CASRGQSVSSYEQYF
TGCGCCAGCAGGGGACAGTCAGTAAGCTCCTACGAGCAGTACTTC
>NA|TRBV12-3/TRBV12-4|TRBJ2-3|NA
CASSPTVSADTEYF
TGTGCCAGCAGTCCCACAGTGAGCGCAGATACGGAATATTTT
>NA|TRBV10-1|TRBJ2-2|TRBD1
CASSEGQGTGELFF
TGCGCCAGCAGTGAGGGACAGGGCACCGGGGAGCTGTTTTTT
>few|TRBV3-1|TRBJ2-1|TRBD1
CASSQGQGAENEQFF
TGTGCCAGCAGCCAGGGGCAGGGGGCAGAAAATGAGCAGTTCTTC
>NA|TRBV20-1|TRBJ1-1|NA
CSAAASGIRTEAFF
TGCAGTGCCGCCGCGAGCGGTATCAGGACTGAAGCTTTCTTT
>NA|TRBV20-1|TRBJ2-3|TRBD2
CSAYGGWDTDTQYF
TGCAGTGCGTACGGGGGGTGGGATACAGATACGCAGTATTTT
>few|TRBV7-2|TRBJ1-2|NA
CASSLEDSPPHGYTF
TGTGCCAGCAGCTTAGAGGACAGTCCACCGCATGGCTACACCTTC
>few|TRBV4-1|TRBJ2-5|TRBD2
CASSQERTSGETQYF
TGCGCCAGCAGCCAAGAACGAACTAGCGGAGAGACCCAGTACTTC
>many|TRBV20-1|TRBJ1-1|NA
CSATRYPEAFF
TGCAGTGCTACGAGATATCCTGAAGCTTTCTTT
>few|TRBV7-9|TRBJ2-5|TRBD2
CASSFQGAGAETQYF
TGTGCCAGCAGCTTCCAGGGAGCGGGGGCAGAGACCCAGTACTTC
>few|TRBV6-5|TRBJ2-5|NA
CASSARPAKMMTQYF
TGTGCCAGCAGTGCCCGGCCTGCAAAAATGATGACCCAGTACTTC
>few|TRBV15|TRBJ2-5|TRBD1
CATSRERRTGDAETQYF
TGTGCCACCAGCAGAGAACGAAGGACAGGGGATGCAGAGACCCAGTACTTC
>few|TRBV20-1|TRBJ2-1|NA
CSAKSVGGAISYNEQFF
TGCAGTGCTAAGTCAGTCGGCGGGGCGATCTCCTACAATGAGCAGTTCTTC
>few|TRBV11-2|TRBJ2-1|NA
CASSSVRGAYNEQFF
TGTGCCAGCAGCTCGGTAAGGGGGGCCTACAATGAGCAGTTCTTC
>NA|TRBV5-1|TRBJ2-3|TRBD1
CASSLQGARNTDTQYF
TGCGCCAGCAGCTTACAGGGGGCCCGGAATACAGATACGCAGTATTTT
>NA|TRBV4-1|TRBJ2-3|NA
CASSQANTQYF
TGCGCCAGCAGCCAAGCCAACACGCAGTATTTT
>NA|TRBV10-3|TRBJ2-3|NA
CAIGRGDTDTQYF
TGTGCCATTGGGCGGGGAGACACAGATACGCAGTATTTT
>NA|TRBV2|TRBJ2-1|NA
CASSETRNEQFF
TGTGCCAGCAGTGAAACCCGGAATGAGCAGTTCTTC
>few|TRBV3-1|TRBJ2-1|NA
CASSQDGVVGQFF
TGTGCCAGCAGCCAAGACGGGGTTGTCGGGCAGTTCTTC
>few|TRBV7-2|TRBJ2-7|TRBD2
CASTIAGGSYEQYF
TGTGCCAGCACCATAGCGGGGGGCTCCTACGAGCAGTACTTC
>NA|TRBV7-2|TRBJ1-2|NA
CASSLGYSTNYGYTF
TGTGCCAGCAGCTTGGGGTACAGTACTAACTATGGCTACACCTTC
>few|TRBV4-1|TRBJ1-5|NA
CASSLHPSGGGNQPQHF
TGCGCCAGCAGCCTCCACCCAAGCGGGGGAGGCAATCAGCCCCAGCATTTT
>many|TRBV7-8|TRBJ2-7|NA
CASLREGLYEQYF
TGTGCCAGCCTCAGAGAGGGGCTCTACGAGCAGTACTTC
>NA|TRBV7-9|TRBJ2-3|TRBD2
CASSLGTSNADTQYF
TGTGCCAGCAGCTTAGGGACTAGCAACGCAGATACGCAGTATTTT
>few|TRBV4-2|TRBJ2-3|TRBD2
CASSYLAPGGPNTDTQYF
TGTGCCAGCAGCTACCTTGCCCCGGGGGGACCAAACACAGATACGCAGTATTTT
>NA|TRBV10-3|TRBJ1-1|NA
CAITQGENTEAFF
TGTGCCATCACCCAGGGTGAGAACACTGAAGCTTTCTTT
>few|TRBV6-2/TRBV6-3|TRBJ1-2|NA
CASSSWGAGYGYTF
TGTGCCAGCAGCTCGTGGGGGGCCGGCTATGGCTACACCTTC
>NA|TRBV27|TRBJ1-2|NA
CASSLFGQYGYTF
TGTGCCAGCAGTTTATTTGGGCAGTATGGCTACACCTTC
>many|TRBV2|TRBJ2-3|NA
CASSDPPDTQYF
TGTGCCAGCAGTGATCCCCCCGATACGCAGTATTTT
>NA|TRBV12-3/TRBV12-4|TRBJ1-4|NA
CASRLGRETEKLFF
TGTGCCAGCAGGTTGGGAAGGGAGACAGAAAAACTGTTTTTT
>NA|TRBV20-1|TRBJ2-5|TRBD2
CRARVSGGAQYF
TGCAGGGCTAGAGTTAGCGGGGGGGCCCAGTACTTC
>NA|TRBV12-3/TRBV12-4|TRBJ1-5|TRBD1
CASSLSTGGGNQPQHF
TGTGCCAGCAGTTTGTCGACAGGGGGCGGGAATCAGCCCCAGCATTTT
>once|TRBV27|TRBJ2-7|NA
CASSYRDPHEQYF
TGTGCCAGCAGCTACAGGGACCCCCACGAGCAGTACTTC
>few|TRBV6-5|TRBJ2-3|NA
CASKDSSTDTQYF
TGTGCCAGCAAGGACTCAAGCACAGATACGCAGTATTTT
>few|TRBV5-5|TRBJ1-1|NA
CASSLSPSLNTEAFF
TGTGCCAGCAGCTTGAGCCCGTCTCTGAACACTGAAGCTTTCTTT
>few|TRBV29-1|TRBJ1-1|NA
CSATRGVDTEAFF
TGCAGCGCTACCCGGGGAGTGGACACTGAAGCTTTCTTT